A selection of T cell receptor beta chains follows, all from one sample in a study of cytomegalovirus exposure and HLA in healthy donors. Some clones are missing from TCRdb's copy, which holds only in-frame ones; the method was immunoSEQ multiplex PCR. The data show 110,000 or so clones, with approximately 86% seen just once and around 4.5% held by the top ten. Sequencing was performed on PBMCs. The receptors here all came from a young man in good health and CMV-seropositive. CDR3s include the opening cysteine and the closing phenylalanine or tryptophan. The order of the fields is J gene, CDR3 length, V gene, CDR3 protein.

j_gene: TRBJ1-2; len: 14; v_gene: TRBV19; CDR3aa: CASALSITTTGYTF
j_gene: TRBJ1-6; len: 15; v_gene: TRBV4-1; CDR3aa: CASSQREDSLSPLHF
j_gene: TRBJ1-2; len: 15; v_gene: TRBV27; CDR3aa: CASSLSPQGFYGYTF
j_gene: TRBJ1-2; len: 15; v_gene: TRBV2; CDR3aa: CASSERTGKFVGYTF
j_gene: TRBJ2-5; len: 14; v_gene: TRBV7-9; CDR3aa: CASSPREYQETQYF
j_gene: TRBJ2-7; len: 17; v_gene: TRBV6-1; CDR3aa: CASSDVGQTALIYEQYF
j_gene: TRBJ2-1; len: 15; v_gene: TRBV27; CDR3aa: CASRPLEANSNEQFF
j_gene: TRBJ1-6; len: 15; v_gene: TRBV6-5; CDR3aa: CASRSTGLSYSPLHF
j_gene: TRBJ2-7; len: 15; v_gene: TRBV19; CDR3aa: CASTPTGQGGNEQYF
j_gene: TRBJ2-3; len: 15; v_gene: TRBV5-4; CDR3aa: CASSSGAGDADTQYF
j_gene: TRBJ2-1; len: 14; v_gene: TRBV5-1; CDR3aa: CASSLGSTYNEQFF
j_gene: TRBJ2-1; len: 16; v_gene: TRBV7-9; CDR3aa: CASSLPAGAGGNEQFF
j_gene: TRBJ2-7; len: 13; v_gene: TRBV27; CDR3aa: CASSLGGASEQYF
j_gene: TRBJ1-5; len: 14; v_gene: TRBV19; CDR3aa: CASSPQGFNQPQHF
j_gene: TRBJ2-7; len: 15; v_gene: TRBV7-9; CDR3aa: CASSSSRLTGDEQYF
j_gene: TRBJ1-6; len: 14; v_gene: TRBV5-1; CDR3aa: CASSEGGGGSPLHF
j_gene: TRBJ1-6; len: 14; v_gene: TRBV2; CDR3aa: CASQTGDFESPLHF
j_gene: TRBJ2-7; len: 13; v_gene: TRBV19; CDR3aa: CASTAGISYEQYF
j_gene: TRBJ1-2; len: 13; v_gene: TRBV6-1; CDR3aa: CASSADRVYGYTF
j_gene: TRBJ2-7; len: 15; v_gene: TRBV11-2; CDR3aa: CASSLEGTGDYEQYF
j_gene: TRBJ1-1; len: 16; v_gene: TRBV19; CDR3aa: CASSDPISGRNTEAFF
j_gene: TRBJ2-5; len: 11; v_gene: TRBV20-1; CDR3aa: CGVGRQETQYF
j_gene: TRBJ2-7; len: 17; v_gene: TRBV28; CDR3aa: CASSLRSLITSTSEQYF
j_gene: TRBJ1-2; len: 16; v_gene: TRBV7-9; CDR3aa: CASSLEGQKANYGYTF
j_gene: TRBJ1-1; len: 15; v_gene: TRBV6-6; CDR3aa: CASSLDSEMNTEAFF
j_gene: TRBJ1-1; len: 15; v_gene: TRBV4-2; CDR3aa: CASSQGDRKNTEAFF
j_gene: TRBJ2-7; len: 11; v_gene: TRBV2; CDR3aa: CASSGGAACWF
j_gene: TRBJ1-6; len: 15; v_gene: TRBV2; CDR3aa: CASRLGQNYNSPLHF
j_gene: TRBJ1-4; len: 14; v_gene: TRBV6-1; CDR3aa: CASSERRLNEKLFF
j_gene: TRBJ2-3; len: 15; v_gene: TRBV5-1; CDR3aa: CASSLLQGGTDTQYF
j_gene: TRBJ1-5; len: 12; v_gene: TRBV10-3; CDR3aa: CAISRVNQPQHF
j_gene: TRBJ2-3; len: 15; v_gene: TRBV5-6; CDR3aa: CASSLAPSGAVAQYF
j_gene: TRBJ1-2; len: 13; v_gene: TRBV9; CDR3aa: CASSVVGVTGYTF
j_gene: TRBJ1-5; len: 15; v_gene: TRBV6-5; CDR3aa: CASSSLAGFNQPQHF